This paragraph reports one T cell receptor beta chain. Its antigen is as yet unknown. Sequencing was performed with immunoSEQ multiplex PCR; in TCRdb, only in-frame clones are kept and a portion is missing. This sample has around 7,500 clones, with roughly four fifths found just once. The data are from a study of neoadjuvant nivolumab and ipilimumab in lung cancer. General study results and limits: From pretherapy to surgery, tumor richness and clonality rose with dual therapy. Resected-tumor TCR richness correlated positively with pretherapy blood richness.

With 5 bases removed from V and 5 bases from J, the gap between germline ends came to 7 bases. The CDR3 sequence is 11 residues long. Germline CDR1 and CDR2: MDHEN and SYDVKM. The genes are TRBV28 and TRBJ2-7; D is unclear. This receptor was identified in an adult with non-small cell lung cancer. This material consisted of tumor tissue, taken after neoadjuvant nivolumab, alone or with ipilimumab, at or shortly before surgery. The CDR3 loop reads CASSRLHEQYF. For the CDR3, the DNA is TGTGCCAGCAGTCGCCTCCACGAGCAGTACTTC.